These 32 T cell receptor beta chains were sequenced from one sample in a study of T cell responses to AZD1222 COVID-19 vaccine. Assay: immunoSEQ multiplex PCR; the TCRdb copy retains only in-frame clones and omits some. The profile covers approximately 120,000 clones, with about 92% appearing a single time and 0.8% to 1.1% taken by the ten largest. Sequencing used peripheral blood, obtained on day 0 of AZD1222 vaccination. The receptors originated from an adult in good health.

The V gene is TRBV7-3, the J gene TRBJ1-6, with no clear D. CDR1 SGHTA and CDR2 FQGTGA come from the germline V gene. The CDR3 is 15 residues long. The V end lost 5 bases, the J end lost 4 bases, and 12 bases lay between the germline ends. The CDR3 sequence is CASSPTPRYNSPLHF. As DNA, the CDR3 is TGTGCCAGCAGCCCCACCCCGAGATATAATTCACCCCTCCACTTT.

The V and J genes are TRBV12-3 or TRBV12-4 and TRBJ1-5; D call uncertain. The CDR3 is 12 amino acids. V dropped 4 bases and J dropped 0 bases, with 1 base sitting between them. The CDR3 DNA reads TGTGCCAGCAGTTATAGCAATCAGCCCCAGCATTTT. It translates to CASSYSNQPQHF.

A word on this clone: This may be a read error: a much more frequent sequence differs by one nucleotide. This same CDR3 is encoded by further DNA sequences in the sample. As DNA, the CDR3 is TGTGCCAGCAGCCAAGGGGACTATGGCTACACCTTC. This translates into CASSQGDYGYTF. V is TRBV3-1 (or the pseudogene TRBV3-2) and J is TRBJ1-2; no definite D call. Germline V gives CDR1 LGHDT, CDR2 YNNKEL (reference sequence). The CDR3 loop spans 12 amino acids. Trimming pared 1 base from V and 3 bases from J, leaving 3 bases between.

CDR3 protein: CASTRGGTRAYNEQFF. As DNA, the CDR3 is TGTGCCAGTACCAGGGGAGGGACTAGAGCCTACAATGAGCAGTTCTTC. The genes are TRBV19 and TRBJ2-1; TRBD2 matches 8 bases. CDR1 is LNHDA and CDR2 is SQIVND in the germline V gene (reference sequence). V lost 7 bases, J lost 2 bases, and 10 bases stayed unmatched. This CDR3 spans 16 amino acids.

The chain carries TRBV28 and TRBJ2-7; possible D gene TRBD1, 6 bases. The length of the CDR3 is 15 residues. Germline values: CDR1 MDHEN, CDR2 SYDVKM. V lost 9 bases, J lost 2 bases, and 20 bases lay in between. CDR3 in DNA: TGTGCCAGTGTCCAAGACAGGCTACTCCCCTACGAGCAGTACTTC. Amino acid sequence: CASVQDRLLPYEQYF.

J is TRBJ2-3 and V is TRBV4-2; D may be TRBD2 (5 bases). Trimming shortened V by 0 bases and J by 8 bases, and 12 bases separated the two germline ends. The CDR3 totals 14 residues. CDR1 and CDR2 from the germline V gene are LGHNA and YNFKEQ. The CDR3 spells CASSQDWTPGTQYF. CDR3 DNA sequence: TGTGCCAGCAGCCAAGATTGGACTCCGGGTACGCAGTATTTT.

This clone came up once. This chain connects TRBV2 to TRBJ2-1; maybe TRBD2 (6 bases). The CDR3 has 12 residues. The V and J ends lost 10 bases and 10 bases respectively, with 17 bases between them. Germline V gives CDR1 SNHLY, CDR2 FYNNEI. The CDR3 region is CATGDFQPEQFF. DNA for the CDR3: TGTGCCACCGGGGACTTCCAACCAGAGCAGTTCTTC. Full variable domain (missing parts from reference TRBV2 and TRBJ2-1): EPEVTQTPSHQVTQMGQEVILRCVPISNHLYFYWYRQILGQKVEFLVSFYNNEISEKSEIFDDQFSVERPDGSNFTLKIRSTKLEDSAMYFCATGDFQPEQFFGPGTRLTVL.

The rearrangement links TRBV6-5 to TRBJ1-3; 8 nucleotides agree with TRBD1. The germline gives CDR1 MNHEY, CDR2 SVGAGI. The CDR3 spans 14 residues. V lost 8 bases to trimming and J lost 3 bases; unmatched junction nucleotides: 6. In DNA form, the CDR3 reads TGTGCCAGCGGCAGGGGGCAGGTTGGAAACACCATATATTTT. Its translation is CASGRGQVGNTIYF.

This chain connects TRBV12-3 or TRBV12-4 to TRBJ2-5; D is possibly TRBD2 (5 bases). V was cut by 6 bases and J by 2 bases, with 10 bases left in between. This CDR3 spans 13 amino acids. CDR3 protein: CASSPGKQETQYF. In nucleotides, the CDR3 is TGTGCCAGCAGCCCGGGAAAACAAGAGACCCAGTACTTC.

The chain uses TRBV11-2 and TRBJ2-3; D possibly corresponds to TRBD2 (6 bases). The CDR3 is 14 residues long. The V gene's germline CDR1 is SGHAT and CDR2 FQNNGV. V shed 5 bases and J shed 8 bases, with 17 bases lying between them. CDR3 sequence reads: CASSTAASEGTQYF. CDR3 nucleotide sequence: TGTGCCAGCAGCACCGCCGCTAGCGAAGGTACGCAGTATTTT.

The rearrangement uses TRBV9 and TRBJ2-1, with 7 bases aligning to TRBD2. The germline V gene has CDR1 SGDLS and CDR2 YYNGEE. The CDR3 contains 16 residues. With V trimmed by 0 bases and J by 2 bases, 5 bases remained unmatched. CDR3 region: CASSVAGRGTYNEQFF. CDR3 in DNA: TGTGCCAGCAGCGTAGCCGGGCGGGGGACCTACAATGAGCAGTTCTTC.

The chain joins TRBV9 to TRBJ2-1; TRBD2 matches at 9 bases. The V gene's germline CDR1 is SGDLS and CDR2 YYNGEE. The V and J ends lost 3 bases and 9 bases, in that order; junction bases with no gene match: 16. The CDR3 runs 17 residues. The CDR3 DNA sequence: TGTGCCAGCAGCGGGAGGGTAGGGACTAGCAGTACGGTTGAGCAGTTCTTC. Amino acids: CASSGRVGTSSTVEQFF.

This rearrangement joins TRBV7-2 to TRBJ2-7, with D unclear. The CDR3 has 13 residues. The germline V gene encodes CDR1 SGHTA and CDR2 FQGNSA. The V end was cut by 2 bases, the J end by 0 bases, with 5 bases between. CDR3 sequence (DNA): TGTGCCAGCAGCTTAATAGGCTCCTACGAGCAGTACTTC. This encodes CASSLIGSYEQYF. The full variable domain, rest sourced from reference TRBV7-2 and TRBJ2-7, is GAGVSQSPSNKVTEKGKDVELRCDPISGHTALYWYRQSLGQGLEFLIYFQGNSAPDKSGLPSDRFSAERTGGSVSTLTIQRTQQEDSAVYLCASSLIGSYEQYFGPGTRLTVT.

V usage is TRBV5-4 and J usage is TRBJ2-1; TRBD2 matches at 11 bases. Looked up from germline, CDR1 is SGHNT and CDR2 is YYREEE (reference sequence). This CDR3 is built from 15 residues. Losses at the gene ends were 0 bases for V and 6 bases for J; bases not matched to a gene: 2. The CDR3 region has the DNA TGTGCCAGCAGCTTGGAGCTAGCGGGAGGCAATGAGCAGTTCTTC. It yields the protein CASSLELAGGNEQFF.

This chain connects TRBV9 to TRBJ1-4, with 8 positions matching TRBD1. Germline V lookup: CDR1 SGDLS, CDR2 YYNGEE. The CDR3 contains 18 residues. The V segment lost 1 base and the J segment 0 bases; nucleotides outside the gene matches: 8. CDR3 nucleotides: TGTGCCAGCAGCGTACGGGACAGGATGACTGCAACTAATGAAAAACTGTTTTTT. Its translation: CASSVRDRMTATNEKLFF.

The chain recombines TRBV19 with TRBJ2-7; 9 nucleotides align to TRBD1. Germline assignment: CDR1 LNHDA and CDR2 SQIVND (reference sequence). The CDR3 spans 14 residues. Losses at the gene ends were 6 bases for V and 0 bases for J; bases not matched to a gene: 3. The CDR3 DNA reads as TGTGCCAGTAGCCGGGACAGGGTCTCCTACGAGCAGTACTTC. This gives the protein CASSRDRVSYEQYF.

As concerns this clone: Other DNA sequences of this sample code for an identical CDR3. DNA of the CDR3: TGCAGTGCTAGTGACTACGAGCAGTACTTC. Translated, it gives CSASDYEQYF. The chain has TRBV20-1 and TRBJ2-7; no firm D call. Between the trimmed V and J ends, which lost 3 bases and 3 bases, there was a span of 3 bases. Germline CDR1 DFQATT, CDR2 SNEGSKA (reference sequence). This CDR3 contains 10 residues.

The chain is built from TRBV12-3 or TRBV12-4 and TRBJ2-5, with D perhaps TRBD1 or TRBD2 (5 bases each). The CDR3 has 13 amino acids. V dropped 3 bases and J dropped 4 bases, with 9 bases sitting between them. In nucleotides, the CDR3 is TGTGCCAGCAGTTTCGGGGCAGGAGAGACCCAGTACTTC. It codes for CASSFGAGETQYF.

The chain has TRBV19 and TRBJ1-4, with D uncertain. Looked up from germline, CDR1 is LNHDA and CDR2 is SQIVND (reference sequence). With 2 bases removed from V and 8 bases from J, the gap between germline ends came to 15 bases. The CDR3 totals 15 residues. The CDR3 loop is CASSILVSGGEKLFF. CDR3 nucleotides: TGTGCCAGTAGTATACTGGTGAGTGGAGGCGAAAAACTGTTTTTT.

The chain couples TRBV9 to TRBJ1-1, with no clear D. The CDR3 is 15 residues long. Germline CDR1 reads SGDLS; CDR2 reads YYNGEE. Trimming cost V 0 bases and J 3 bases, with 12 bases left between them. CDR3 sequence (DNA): TGTGCCAGCAGCGTAGCTGGGGTATTGGACACTGAAGCTTTCTTT. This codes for CASSVAGVLDTEAFF.

CDR3 residues: CASSLAGGMNTEAFF. CDR3 DNA: TGCGCCAGCAGTCTCGCAGGGGGTATGAACACTGAAGCTTTCTTT. The chain joins TRBV23-1 to TRBJ1-1, with TRBD1 identical over 7 bases. TRBV23-1 is flagged as an ORF with uncertain function. There are 15 residues in the CDR3. V shed 4 bases and J 0 bases; nucleotides not matched to a gene: 5.

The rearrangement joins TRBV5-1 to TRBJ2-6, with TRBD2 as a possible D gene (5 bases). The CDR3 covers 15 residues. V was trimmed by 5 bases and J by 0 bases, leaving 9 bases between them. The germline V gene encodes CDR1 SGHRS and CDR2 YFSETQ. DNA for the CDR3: TGCGCCAGCAGAGGACTGAGCTCTGGGGCCAACGTCCTGACTTTC. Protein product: CASRGLSSGANVLTF.

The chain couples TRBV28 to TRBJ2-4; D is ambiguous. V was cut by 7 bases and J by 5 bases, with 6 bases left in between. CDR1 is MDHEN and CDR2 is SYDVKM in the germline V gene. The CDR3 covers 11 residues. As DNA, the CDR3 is TGTGCCAGCAACGACCAAAACATTCAGTACTTC. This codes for CASNDQNIQYF.

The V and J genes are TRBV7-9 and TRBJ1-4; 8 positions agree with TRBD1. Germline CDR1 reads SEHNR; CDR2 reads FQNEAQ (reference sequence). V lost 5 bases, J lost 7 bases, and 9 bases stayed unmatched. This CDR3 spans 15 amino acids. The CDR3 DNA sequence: TGTGCCAGCAGCCTACAGGGGGTAGAGGGTGAAAAACTGTTTTTT. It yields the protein CASSLQGVEGEKLFF.

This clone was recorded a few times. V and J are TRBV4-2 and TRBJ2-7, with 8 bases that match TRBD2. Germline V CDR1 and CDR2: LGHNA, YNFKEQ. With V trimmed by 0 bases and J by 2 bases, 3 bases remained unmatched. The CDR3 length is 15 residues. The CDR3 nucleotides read TGTGCCAGCAGCCAAGATCCGACTAGCGCCTACGAGCAGTACTTC. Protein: CASSQDPTSAYEQYF.

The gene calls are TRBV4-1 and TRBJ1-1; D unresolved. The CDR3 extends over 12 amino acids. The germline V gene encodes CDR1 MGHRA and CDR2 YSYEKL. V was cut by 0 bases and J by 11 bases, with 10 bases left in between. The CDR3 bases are TGCGCCAGCAGCCAAGATCTAAGGCACGCTTTCTTT. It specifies CASSQDLRHAFF.

This chain's CDR3 is CASSPWTSTGELFF. The CDR3, as DNA: TGTGCCAGCTCACCATGGACAAGCACCGGGGAGCTGTTTTTT. The V gene is TRBV18, the J gene TRBJ2-2, with a tentative D call TRBD1 (5 bases). This CDR3 has 14 amino acids. Germline V gene data show CDR1 as KGHSH and CDR2 as LQKENI. V lost 2 bases and J lost 4, with 8 bases in between. The complete variable domain, with remaining parts taken from reference TRBV18 and TRBJ2-2, reads NAGVMQNPRHLVRRRGQEARLRCSPMKGHSHVYWYRQLPEEGLKFMVYLQKENIIDESGMPKERFSAEFPKEGPSILRIQQVVRGDSAAYFCASSPWTSTGELFFGEGSRLTVL.

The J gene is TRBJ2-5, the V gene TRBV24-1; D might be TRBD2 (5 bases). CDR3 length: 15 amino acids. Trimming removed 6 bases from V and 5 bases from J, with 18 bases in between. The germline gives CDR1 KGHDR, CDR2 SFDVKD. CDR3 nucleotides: TGTGCCACCAGTTCCAGCCGTGCGGGTGGCGAGACCCAGTACTTC. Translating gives CATSSSRAGGETQYF.

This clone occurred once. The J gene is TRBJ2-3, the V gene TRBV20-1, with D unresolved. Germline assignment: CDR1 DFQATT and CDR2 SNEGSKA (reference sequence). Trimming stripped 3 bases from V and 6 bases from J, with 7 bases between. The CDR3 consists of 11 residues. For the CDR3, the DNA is TGCAGTGCTAGTCGACTGGATACGCAGTATTTT. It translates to CSASRLDTQYF.

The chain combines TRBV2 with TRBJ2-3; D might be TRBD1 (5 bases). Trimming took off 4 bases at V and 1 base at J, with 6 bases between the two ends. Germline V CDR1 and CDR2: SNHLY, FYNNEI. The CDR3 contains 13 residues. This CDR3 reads CASSARGTDTQYF. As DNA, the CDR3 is TGTGCCAGCAGTGCCAGGGGCACAGATACGCAGTATTTT.

CDR3 in DNA: TGTGCCAGCAGCTTTAGCGGGGGAAACTACGAGCAGTACTTC. Its protein is CASSFSGGNYEQYF. The chain is built from TRBV7-2 and TRBJ2-7; 9 bases agree with TRBD2. This CDR3 comprises 14 residues. Germline CDR1 is SGHTA and CDR2 is FQGNSA. The V gene end was trimmed by 3 bases and the J gene end by 3 bases; junction bases not matched to a gene: 3.

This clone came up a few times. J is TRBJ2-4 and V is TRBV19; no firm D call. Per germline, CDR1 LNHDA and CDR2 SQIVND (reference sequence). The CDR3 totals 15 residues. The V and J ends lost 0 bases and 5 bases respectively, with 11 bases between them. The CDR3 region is CASSIDSLPQNIQYF. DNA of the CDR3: TGTGCCAGTAGTATAGACAGTCTTCCCCAAAACATTCAGTACTTC. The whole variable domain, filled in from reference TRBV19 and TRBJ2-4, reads DGGITQSPKYLFRKEGQNVTLSCEQNLNHDAMYWYRQDPGQGLRLIYYSQIVNDFQKGDIAEGYSVSREKKESFPLTVTSAQKNPTAFYLCASSIDSLPQNIQYFGAGTRLSVL.